This is a list of T cell receptor beta chains from one sample in a study of blood T cell repertoires in COVID-19. TCRdb's table, derived via immunoSEQ multiplex PCR, lists solely in-frame clones and lacks some. The sample holds fewer than 35,000 clones; about 91% are singletons and the top ten take about 6.3%. Sequencing was carried out using peripheral blood. Receptor source: a human donor in a cohort sampled during active COVID-19. Each CDR3 is given with its conserved first and last residue. A D gene is named only where the DNA matches it firmly. Clone size appears in some rows only: once, few, many, or a class for an expanded clone.

v_call	j_call	clone_size	d_call	cdr3_aa	cdr3_nt
TRBV3-1/TRBV3-2	TRBJ2-1	-	TRBD2	CASSPPGLAGVEQFF	TGTGCCAGCAGCCCCCCGGGACTAGCGGGAGTTGAGCAGTTCTTC
TRBV24-1	TRBJ2-3	-	-	CATSDWGGAQSTDTQYF	TGTGCCACCAGTGATTGGGGGGGGGCGCAGAGCACAGATACGCAGTATTTT
TRBV19	TRBJ2-7	-	-	CASSIDLPGIGYEQYF	TGTGCCAGTAGTATAGATCTCCCCGGGATTGGGTACGAGCAGTACTTC
TRBV7-3	TRBJ2-7	-	-	CASSLTAGPAGEQYF	TGTGCCAGCAGCTTAACCGCAGGGCCAGCTGGCGAGCAGTACTTC
TRBV24-1	TRBJ2-3	-	TRBD2	CAASGNTDTQYF	TGCGCTGCTAGCGGAAACACAGATACGCAGTATTTT
TRBV27	TRBJ2-6	-	TRBD2	CASKALAVSGANVLTF	TGTGCCAGCAAGGCACTAGCGGTCTCTGGGGCCAACGTCCTGACTTTC
TRBV11-3	TRBJ2-1	-	TRBD2	CASSSGLAPVDEQFF	TGTGCCAGCAGCTCCGGACTAGCGCCCGTGGATGAGCAGTTCTTC
TRBV10-3	TRBJ2-7	-	TRBD1	CAISESGGTGGLLEQYF	TGTGCCATCAGTGAGTCGGGGGGGACAGGGGGCCTACTCGAGCAGTACTTC
TRBV15	TRBJ2-7	-	-	CATSRTRTTYEQYF	TGTGCCACCAGCAGGACCAGGACAACCTACGAGCAGTACTTT
TRBV28	TRBJ2-1	-	TRBD2	CASSLRVSGRPNEQFF	TGTGCCAGCAGTTTAAGAGTTAGCGGGAGACCCAATGAGCAGTTCTTC
TRBV3-1/TRBV3-2	TRBJ2-6	-	-	CASNQRRTHSGANVLTF	TGTGCCAGCAATCAACGTAGGACACACTCTGGGGCCAACGTCCTGACTTTC
TRBV25-1	TRBJ2-7	-	TRBD2	CASMISGGSYEQYF	TGTGCCAGCATGATTAGCGGGGGCTCCTACGAGCAGTACTTC
TRBV13	TRBJ2-1	-	TRBD1	CASSLDRSTYNEQFF	TGTGCCAGCAGCTTGGACAGGTCCACCTACAATGAGCAGTTCTTC
TRBV24-1	TRBJ2-3	-	TRBD2	CATSDPGTSRTDTQYF	TGTGCCACCAGTGATCCCGGGACTAGCAGGACAGATACGCAGTATTTT
TRBV14	TRBJ1-1	-	-	CASSQRGWAEAFF	TGTGCCAGCAGCCAAAGGGGCTGGGCTGAAGCTTTCTTT
TRBV9	TRBJ1-2	medium-sized	-	CASSTNVPGNGGYTF	TGTGCCAGCAGCACCAACGTTCCGGGGAACGGTGGCTACACCTTC
TRBV3-1/TRBV3-2	TRBJ2-2	-	-	CASSQETTLGTGELFF	TGTGCCAGCAGCCAAGAGACGACTCTTGGCACCGGGGAGCTGTTTTTT
TRBV28	TRBJ2-7	-	TRBD1	CASSLDRAGSYEQYF	TGTGCCAGCAGCTTAGACAGGGCGGGCTCCTACGAGCAGTACTTC
TRBV28	TRBJ1-5	-	-	CASSQRGQPQHF	TGTGCCAGCAGCCAAAGGGGTCAGCCCCAGCATTTT
TRBV3-1/TRBV3-2	TRBJ2-7	-	TRBD2	CASSQLRLASWYEQYF	TGTGCCAGCAGCCAACTTCGACTAGCGAGTTGGTACGAGCAGTACTTC
TRBV11-2	TRBJ2-3	-	TRBD2	CASSTRTSGSTDTQYF	TGTGCCAGCAGCACCCGGACTAGCGGCTCCACAGATACGCAGTATTTT
TRBV3-1/TRBV3-2	TRBJ2-6	-	-	CASSTIYSGANVLTF	TGTGCCAGCAGCACTATTTACTCTGGGGCCAACGTCCTGACTTTC
TRBV19	TRBJ2-7	-	TRBD1	CASGTGFEQYF	TGTGCCAGTGGGACAGGGTTCGAGCAGTACTTC
TRBV10-1	TRBJ2-4	-	-	CASNKDGGGAIAKNIQYF	TGCGCCAGCAATAAAGATGGAGGAGGGGCCATAGCCAAAAACATTCAGTACTTC
TRBV2	TRBJ1-6	-	TRBD1	CASSLDRGYSPLHF	TGTGCCAGCAGCTTAGACAGGGGTTATTCACCCCTCCACTTT
TRBV9	TRBJ2-7	-	-	CASSVGPGDSYEQYF	TGTGCCAGCAGCGTAGGCCCGGGGGACTCCTACGAGCAGTACTTC
TRBV27	TRBJ2-7	-	-	CASSFAGGVPYEQYF	TGTGCCAGCAGTTTTGCTGGGGGCGTACCCTACGAGCAGTACTTC
TRBV15	TRBJ2-5	-	-	CATSRDLSGRGPQETQYF	TGTGCCACCAGCAGAGATCTATCAGGCAGGGGCCCCCAAGAGACCCAGTACTTC
TRBV13	TRBJ2-7	-	-	CASSDSTSSYEQYF	TGTGCCAGCAGCGACTCGACTTCCTCCTACGAGCAGTACTTC
TRBV28	TRBJ2-3	-	-	CASSSPPGAGTDTQYF	TGTGCCAGCAGTTCACCCCCAGGGGCCGGCACAGATACGCAGTATTTT
TRBV3-1/TRBV3-2	TRBJ1-2	-	-	CASSHFGANYGYTF	TGTGCCAGCAGCCATTTCGGTGCCAACTATGGCTACACCTTC
TRBV5-8	TRBJ2-3	-	TRBD2	CASSFRGGNLGTQYF	TGTGCCAGCAGCTTTCGCGGGGGGAATTTAGGTACGCAGTATTTT
TRBV7-8	TRBJ2-7	few	TRBD2	CASSHPMTSGTYEQYF	TGTGCCAGCAGCCACCCTATGACTAGCGGGACGTACGAGCAGTACTTC
TRBV24-1	TRBJ2-2	-	TRBD2	CATSDLVTSGSNTGELFF	TGTGCCACCAGTGATTTAGTGACTAGCGGGTCGAACACCGGGGAGCTGTTTTTT
TRBV7-2	TRBJ2-7	-	TRBD2	CASSAEVAGGLAPSREQYF	TGTGCCAGCAGCGCCGAGGTAGCGGGAGGGCTCGCCCCCTCTAGAGAGCAGTACTTC
TRBV18	TRBJ1-5	-	TRBD1	CASSPAQGELKPQHF	TGTGCCAGCTCACCAGCACAGGGGGAGTTGAAGCCCCAGCATTTT
TRBV6-2/TRBV6-3	TRBJ2-7	-	-	CASSYVGVDSTSSNEQYF	TGTGCCAGCAGTTACGTCGGTGTTGACTCAACCTCTTCCAACGAGCAGTACTTC
TRBV10-1	TRBJ2-5	few	TRBD2	CASSESGRQETQYF	TGCGCCAGCAGTGAGTCCGGGAGGCAAGAGACCCAGTACTTC
TRBV6-5	TRBJ2-2	-	TRBD2	CAVTGRERFAGELFF	TGTGCCGTCACTGGGCGGGAGCGTTTTGCCGGGGAGCTGTTTTTT
TRBV29-1	TRBJ2-3	-	TRBD2	CSVDFAGEDTQYF	TGCAGCGTTGATTTTGCGGGGGAAGATACGCAGTATTTT
TRBV11-2	TRBJ2-5	-	TRBD1	CATTGEETQYF	TGTGCCACTACAGGGGAGGAGACCCAGTACTTC
TRBV18	TRBJ2-5	-	-	CASSLIQETQYF	TGTGCCAGCTCACTCATCCAAGAGACCCAGTACTTC
TRBV10-1	TRBJ2-1	-	TRBD2	CASSPSGGAREQFF	TGCGCCAGCAGCCCTAGCGGGGGGGCTCGAGAGCAGTTCTTC
TRBV27	TRBJ1-4	-	TRBD1	CASSSNRGTNEKLFF	TGTGCCAGCAGTTCAAACAGGGGTACTAATGAAAAACTGTTTTTT
TRBV28	TRBJ1-6	-	TRBD1	CASRSGQGIRNSPLHF	TGTGCCAGCAGATCCGGACAGGGGATTCGTAATTCACCCCTCCACTTT
TRBV6-6	TRBJ1-5	-	TRBD1	CASRQTGGISNQPQHF	TGTGCCAGCAGGCAAACAGGGGGAATTAGCAATCAGCCCCAGCATTTT
TRBV11-2	TRBJ1-1	-	-	CASSSLRGNTEAFF	TGTGCCAGCAGCTCATTACGGGGGAACACTGAAGCTTTCTTT
TRBV24-1	TRBJ2-2	-	TRBD2	CATSEPVGSGRSTGELFF	TGTGCCACCAGTGAACCGGTAGGAAGCGGGAGAAGTACCGGGGAGCTGTTTTTT
TRBV5-1	TRBJ1-1	-	-	CASSQSGAGTEAFF	TGCGCCAGCAGCCAATCAGGGGCGGGCACTGAAGCTTTCTTT
TRBV6-5	TRBJ1-6	-	-	CASSYSKGALHF	TGTGCCAGCAGTTACTCGAAGGGGGCCCTCCACTTT
TRBV6-6	TRBJ2-3	-	TRBD1	CASSRWTGGLGTDTQYF	TGTGCCAGCAGTCGCTGGACAGGGGGGTTGGGCACAGATACGCAGTATTTT
TRBV5-1	TRBJ2-3	-	-	CASSLVTASTDTQYF	TGCGCCAGCAGCTTGGTGACAGCTAGCACAGATACGCAGTATTTT